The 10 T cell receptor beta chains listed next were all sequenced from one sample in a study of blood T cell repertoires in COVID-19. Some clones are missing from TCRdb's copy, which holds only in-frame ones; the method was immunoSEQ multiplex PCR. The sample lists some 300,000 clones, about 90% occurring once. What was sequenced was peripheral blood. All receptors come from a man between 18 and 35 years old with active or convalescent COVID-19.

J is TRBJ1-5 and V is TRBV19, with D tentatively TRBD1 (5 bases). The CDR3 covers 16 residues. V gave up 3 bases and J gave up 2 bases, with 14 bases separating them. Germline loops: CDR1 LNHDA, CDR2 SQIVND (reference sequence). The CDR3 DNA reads TGTGCCAGTAGTATTCGCAGGGCATACGGCAATCAGCCCCAGCATTTT. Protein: CASSIRRAYGNQPQHF.

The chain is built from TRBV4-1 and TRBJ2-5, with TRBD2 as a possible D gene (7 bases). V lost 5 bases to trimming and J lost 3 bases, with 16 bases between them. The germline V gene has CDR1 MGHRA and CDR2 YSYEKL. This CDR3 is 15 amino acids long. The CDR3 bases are TGCGCCAGCAGCGGTCGGGGGGCTACGGAAGAGACCCAGTACTTC. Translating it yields CASSGRGATEETQYF.

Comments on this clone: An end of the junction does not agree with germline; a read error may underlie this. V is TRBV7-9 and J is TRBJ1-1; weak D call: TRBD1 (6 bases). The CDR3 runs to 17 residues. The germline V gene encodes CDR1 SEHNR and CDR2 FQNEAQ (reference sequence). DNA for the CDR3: TGTGCCAGCACCTTACTAGCGGACAGCCTGGGGAACACTGAAGCTTTCTTT. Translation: CASTLLADSLGNTEAFF.

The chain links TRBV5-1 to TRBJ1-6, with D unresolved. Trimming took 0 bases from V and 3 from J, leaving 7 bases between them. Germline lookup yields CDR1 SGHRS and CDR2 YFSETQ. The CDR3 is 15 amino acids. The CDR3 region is CASSLAQNYNSPLHF. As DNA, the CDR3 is TGCGCCAGCAGCTTGGCACAGAACTATAATTCACCCCTCCACTTT.

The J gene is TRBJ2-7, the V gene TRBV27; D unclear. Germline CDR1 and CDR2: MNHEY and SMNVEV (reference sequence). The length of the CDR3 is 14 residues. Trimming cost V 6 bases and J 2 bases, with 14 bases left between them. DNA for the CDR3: TGTGCCAGCAGCCTTTCCTCCCAGGCCTACGAGCAGTACTTC. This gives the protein CASSLSSQAYEQYF.

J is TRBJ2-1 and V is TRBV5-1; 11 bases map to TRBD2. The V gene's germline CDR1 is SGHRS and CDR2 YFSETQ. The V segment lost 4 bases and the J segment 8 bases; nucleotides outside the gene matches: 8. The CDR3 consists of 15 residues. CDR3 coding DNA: TGCGCCAGCAGCCTAACTAGCGGGAGTATCGATGAGCAGTTCTTC. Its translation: CASSLTSGSIDEQFF.

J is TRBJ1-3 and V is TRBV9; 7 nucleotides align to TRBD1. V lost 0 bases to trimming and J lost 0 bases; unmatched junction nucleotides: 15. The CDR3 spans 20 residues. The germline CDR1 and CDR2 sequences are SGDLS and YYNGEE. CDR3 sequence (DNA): TGTGCCAGCAGCGTAGAACCGGGACAGAACCTCGGGAGCTCTGGAAACACCATATATTTT. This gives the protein CASSVEPGQNLGSSGNTIYF.

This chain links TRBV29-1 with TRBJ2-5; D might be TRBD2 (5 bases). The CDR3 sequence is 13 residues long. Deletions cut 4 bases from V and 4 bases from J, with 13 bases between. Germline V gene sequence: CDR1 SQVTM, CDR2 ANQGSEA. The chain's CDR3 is CSVADAGGETQYF. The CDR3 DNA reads TGCAGCGTTGCAGACGCAGGAGGAGAGACCCAGTACTTC.

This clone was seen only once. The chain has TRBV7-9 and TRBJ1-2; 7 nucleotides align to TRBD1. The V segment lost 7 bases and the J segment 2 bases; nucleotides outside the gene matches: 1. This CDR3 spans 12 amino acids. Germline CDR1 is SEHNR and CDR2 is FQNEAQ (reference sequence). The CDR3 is CASTGQNYGYTF. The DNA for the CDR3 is TGTGCCAGCACGGGACAGAACTATGGCTACACCTTC.

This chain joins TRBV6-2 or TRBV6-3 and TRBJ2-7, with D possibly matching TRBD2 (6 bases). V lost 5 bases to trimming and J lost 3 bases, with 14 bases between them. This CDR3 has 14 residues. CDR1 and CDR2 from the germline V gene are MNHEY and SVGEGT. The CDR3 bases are TGTGCCAGCAGTCCACTAAAGGGAGGCTACGAGCAGTACTTC. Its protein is CASSPLKGGYEQYF.